What follows describes a single T cell receptor (beta chain). No antigen is known for it. This specimen belongs to a study of T cell responses to AZD1222 COVID-19 vaccine. Study-wide results and limits: Repertoires were obtained only post-peak T cell response. Spike-specific TCR repertoires showed rising breadth and depth after two AZD1222 doses.

The CDR3 covers 15 residues. The germline gives CDR1 MNHEY, CDR2 SVGEGT. V was trimmed by 2 bases and J by 2 bases, leaving 12 bases between them. The protocol was immunoSEQ multiplex PCR, while the TCRdb copy is restricted to in-frame clones and leaves out a portion. The sample consists of about 98,000 clones, 84% of them appearing once. This material consisted of peripheral blood, taken on day 0 of AZD1222 vaccination. J is TRBJ1-2 and V is TRBV6-2 or TRBV6-3; D possibly corresponds to TRBD1 (6 bases). The receptor was isolated from an adult in good health. The CDR3, as DNA: TGTGCCAGCAGTTACGTGGCTACAGGGAACTATGGCTACACCTTC. Protein product: CASSYVATGNYGYTF.